A single sample is the source of the 28 T cell receptor beta chains below, sequenced in a study of shared clonotypes between healthy human individuals. Some clones are missing from TCRdb's copy, which holds only in-frame ones; the method was immunoSEQ multiplex PCR. The sample contains approximately 2.5 million clones, 90% to 95% of which appear only once. Sample: naive CD4+ T cells sorted from blood. As to subset: CD45RA+ positively selected. The receptors were sampled from a man between 18 and 35 years old in good health.

V is TRBV6-6 and J is TRBJ2-7; D is unresolved. This CDR3 is 12 amino acids long. The V end was cut by 6 bases, the J end by 3 bases, with 9 bases between. The germline V gene has CDR1 MNHNY and CDR2 SVGAGI (reference sequence). CDR3 DNA sequence: TGTGCCAGCAGCCTACACGGCTACGAGCAGTACTTC. Encoded protein: CASSLHGYEQYF.

The V call is TRBV5-5, the J call TRBJ2-7; 7 nucleotides line up with TRBD1. Trimming took 7 bases from V and 3 from J; bases not matched to a gene: 7. The CDR3 runs 13 residues. CDR1 and CDR2 (germline): SGHKS, YYEKEE (reference sequence). CDR3 region: CASFDRADYEQYF. CDR3 sequence (DNA): TGTGCCAGCTTCGACAGGGCGGACTACGAGCAGTACTTC. The full variable domain, completed using reference TRBV5-5 and TRBJ2-7, is DAGVTQSPTHLIKTRGQQVTLRCSPISGHKSVSWYQQVLGQGPQFIFQYYEKEERGRGNFPDRFSARQFPNYSSELNVNALLLGDSALYLCASFDRADYEQYFGPGTRLTVT.

This clone came up once. The chain links TRBV25-1 to TRBJ1-2, with D possibly matching TRBD1 (5 bases). Germline CDR1 MGHDK, CDR2 SYGVNS. This CDR3 has 13 residues. V was trimmed by 2 bases and J by 7 bases, leaving 11 bases between them. The CDR3 nucleotides are TGTGCCAGCAGTGAACAAGGGGCCGCTGGCTACACCTTC. This encodes CASSEQGAAGYTF.

The CDR3 sequence is CASSPGTASTDTQYF. The DNA of the CDR3 is TGTGCCAGCAGCCCCGGGACAGCTAGCACAGATACGCAGTATTTT. The chain combines TRBV7-3 with TRBJ2-3; 7 bases agree with TRBD1. Germline loops: CDR1 SGHTA, CDR2 FQGTGA. The ends lost 5 bases at V and 0 bases at J; junction bases unmatched: 5. The CDR3 length is 15 residues. The full variable domain, rest sourced from reference TRBV7-3 and TRBJ2-3, is GAGVSQTPSNKVTEKGKYVELRCDPISGHTALYWYRQSLGQGPEFLIYFQGTGAADDSGLPNDRFFAVRPEGSVSTLKIQRTERGDSAVYLCASSPGTASTDTQYFGPGTRLTVL.

The DNA for the CDR3 is TGTGCCTGGAGTCCCTTTGGGTTAGGGACCGGGGAGCTGTTTTTT. Amino acid sequence: CAWSPFGLGTGELFF. The V call is TRBV30, the J call TRBJ2-2, with D uncertain. The CDR3 extends over 15 amino acids. Germline assignment: CDR1 GTSNPN and CDR2 SVGIG (reference sequence). V was pared by 2 bases and J by 5 bases, with 15 bases between.

The gene calls are TRBV5-1 and TRBJ2-1, with TRBD2 matching 9 bases. The trim removed 0 bases at V and 2 bases at J, leaving 3 bases unmatched. CDR3 length: 16 amino acids. The V gene's germline CDR1 is SGHRS and CDR2 YFSETQ. The CDR3 DNA is TGCGCCAGCAGCTTGGTAACTAGCGGGCCCTACAATGAGCAGTTCTTC. Its translation: CASSLVTSGPYNEQFF.

The V and J genes are TRBV7-2 and TRBJ2-7, with D uncertain. The V gene's germline CDR1 is SGHTA and CDR2 FQGNSA. This CDR3 is built from 12 residues. The V and J ends lost 7 bases and 7 bases respectively, with 14 bases between them. The CDR3 DNA reads as TGTGCCAGCAACCATTTTGTGGGGGAGCAGTACTTC. It codes for CASNHFVGEQYF.

This chain joins TRBV2 and TRBJ2-3; 9 positions match TRBD1. Looked up from germline, CDR1 is SNHLY and CDR2 is FYNNEI. The CDR3 is 15 amino acids. The ends lost 6 bases at V and 2 bases at J; junction bases unmatched: 6. CDR3: CASRNRDRVTDTQYF. The DNA of the CDR3 is TGTGCCAGCAGGAATCGGGACAGGGTCACAGATACGCAGTATTTT.

A note on this clone: The same CDR3 arises from other DNA sequences in this sample as well. The genes are TRBV19 and TRBJ1-5; D not resolved. The CDR3 has 14 amino acids. The V end was cut by 1 base, the J end by 1 base, with 5 bases between. Germline values: CDR1 LNHDA, CDR2 SQIVND (reference sequence). CDR3 nucleotides: TGTGCCAGTAGTATAGGATTGAGCAATCAGCCCCAGCATTTT. This sequence encodes CASSIGLSNQPQHF.

The chain is built from TRBV4-1 and TRBJ2-3, with 12 bases identical to TRBD1. V lost 2 bases and J lost 6; bases outside the gene matches: 12. The CDR3 contains 18 residues. CDR1 is MGHRA and CDR2 is YSYEKL in the germline V gene. CDR3 region: CASSQSNPGQGARDTQYF. The CDR3, as DNA: TGCGCCAGCAGCCAATCTAATCCGGGACAGGGGGCGCGGGATACGCAGTATTTT.

The rearrangement links TRBV30 to TRBJ1-6; D possibly corresponds to TRBD1 (5 bases). This CDR3 has 14 amino acids. The ends were cut back, 0 bases at V and 9 bases at J, with 12 bases in the middle. Germline V CDR1 and CDR2: GTSNPN, SVGIG (reference sequence). CDR3 region: CAWSVGRVSSPLHF. The CDR3 region has the DNA TGTGCCTGGAGTGTCGGCAGGGTGTCTTCACCCCTCCACTTT.

For the CDR3, the DNA is TGTGCCAGCAGCTTAAAGACAGCCAAGAACACTGAAGCTTTCTTT. This sequence encodes CASSLKTAKNTEAFF. V usage is TRBV7-9 and J usage is TRBJ1-1; maybe TRBD1 (5 bases). This CDR3 is built from 15 residues. Trimming pared 2 bases from V and 1 base from J, leaving 11 bases between. Germline CDR1 reads SEHNR; CDR2 reads FQNEAQ (reference sequence).

There are a few counts of this clone. This chain links TRBV30 with TRBJ1-5; D may be TRBD1 (6 bases). Germline lookup yields CDR1 GTSNPN and CDR2 SVGIG (reference sequence). CDR3 length: 13 residues. V gave up 3 bases and J gave up 5 bases, with 11 bases separating them. The chain's CDR3 is CAWSQQGDQPQHF. The CDR3, as DNA: TGTGCCTGGAGCCAACAGGGTGATCAGCCCCAGCATTTT.

This chain connects TRBV19 to TRBJ2-1; the match to TRBD2 covers 10 bases. J gave up 8 bases and V 10 bases, and 14 bases lay outside the gene matches. Germline CDR1 LNHDA, CDR2 SQIVND (reference sequence). The CDR3 covers 15 residues. The CDR3 DNA reads as TGTGCCACTTCCCGTCAGCGGGAGGGCTTGGATGAGCAGTTCTTC. Protein: CATSRQREGLDEQFF.

The chain has TRBV2 and TRBJ2-5; D remains unclear. From germline, CDR1 is SNHLY and CDR2 FYNNEI. The CDR3 contains 12 residues. V dropped 5 bases and J dropped 4 bases, with 8 bases sitting between them. CDR3 DNA: TGTGCCAGCAGTCCTCCTGTAGAGACCCAGTACTTC. This translates into CASSPPVETQYF.

This clone was picked up one time. The V gene is TRBV5-4, the J gene TRBJ2-2, with a possible D match to TRBD2 (6 bases). Germline V gene data show CDR1 as SGHNT and CDR2 as YYREEE (reference sequence). The CDR3 consists of 17 residues. V was cut by 1 base and J by 6 bases, with 19 bases left in between. CDR3 coding DNA: TGTGCCAGCAGCTTGCCCGGTACTGGGGGGATTCCCGGGGAGCTGTTTTTT. This gives the protein CASSLPGTGGIPGELFF.

This chain connects TRBV6-6 to TRBJ2-7; D gene ambiguous. Germline V gives CDR1 MNHNY, CDR2 SVGAGI (reference sequence). V was trimmed by 1 base and J by 3 bases, leaving 10 bases between them. The CDR3 has 14 amino acids. The CDR3 DNA is TGTGCCAGCAGTTACTATGGCTCGGGCTACGAGCAGTACTTC. This translates into CASSYYGSGYEQYF.

The gene calls are TRBV20-1 and TRBJ2-1; D is uncertain. V lost 3 bases to trimming and J lost 5 bases, with 5 bases between them. In germline, CDR1 is DFQATT, CDR2 SNEGSKA (reference sequence). The CDR3 is 11 residues long. The CDR3 coding sequence is TGCAGTGCTAGCTTTCACAATGAGCAGTTCTTC. The encoded protein is CSASFHNEQFF.

V gene TRBV10-2 combines with J gene TRBJ2-2; TRBD2 is a possible D gene (6 bases). Trimming stripped 1 base from V and 6 bases from J, with 12 bases between. Per germline, CDR1 WSHSY and CDR2 SAAADI. CDR3 length: 15 residues. This chain's CDR3 is CASSELGGRAGELFF. The CDR3 coding sequence is TGCGCCAGCAGTGAGTTGGGGGGAAGAGCCGGGGAGCTGTTTTTT.

Worth noting for this clone: Other DNA variants within this sample encode the same CDR3. The genes are TRBV30 and TRBJ1-4, with D unclear. Between the trimmed V and J ends, which lost 3 bases and 8 bases, there was a span of 7 bases. Germline V gene data show CDR1 as GTSNPN and CDR2 as SVGIG (reference sequence). This CDR3 spans 11 amino acids. The CDR3 coding sequence is TGTGCCTGGAGCGCTCGGGAAAAACTGTTTTTT. The encoded protein is CAWSAREKLFF.

J is TRBJ1-5 and V is TRBV28; D is perhaps TRBD1 (6 bases). Per the germline V gene, CDR1 is MDHEN and CDR2 is SYDVKM. V was clipped by 3 bases and J by 8 bases, with 14 bases between them. The CDR3 contains 14 residues. CDR3 amino acids: CASSLGQGREPQHF. The CDR3 coding sequence is TGTGCCAGCAGTTTGGGGCAGGGGCGGGAGCCCCAGCATTTT.

The V call is TRBV2, the J call TRBJ2-7, with D unclear. Germline V gives CDR1 SNHLY, CDR2 FYNNEI. V was cut by 8 bases and J by 1 base, with 15 bases left in between. The CDR3 is 14 residues long. The CDR3 sequence is CASAETSISYEQYF. The CDR3 DNA reads TGTGCCAGCGCCGAGACTTCAATTTCCTACGAGCAGTACTTC.

This rearrangement joins TRBV5-6 to TRBJ2-7; D not certain. This CDR3 has 12 amino acids. Trimming cost V 4 bases and J 7 bases, with 12 bases left between them. Germline V gene lookup returns CDR1 SGHDT and CDR2 YYEEEE. For the CDR3, the DNA is TGTGCCAGCAGCCGAGTTGATAGGGAGCAGTACTTC. The encoded protein is CASSRVDREQYF.

Of note for this clone: Its ends do not fully match the called genes, so a read error is possible. This chain connects TRBV7-7 to TRBJ2-5; 7 nucleotides align to TRBD2. The CDR3 has 14 residues. In germline, CDR1 is SSHAT, CDR2 FNYEAQ (reference sequence). Written as DNA, the CDR3 is TGTGCTAGCAGCTTCGGGGGGACCCAAGAGACCCAGTACTTC. Its translation is CASSFGGTQETQYF.

This clone was picked up one time. The chain employs TRBV6-1 and TRBJ2-3; 9 positions agree with TRBD2. J gave up 0 bases and V 6 bases, and 4 bases lay outside the gene matches. Germline CDR1 is MNHNS and CDR2 is SASEGT. This CDR3 contains 15 residues. CDR3 nucleotides: TGTGCCAGCAGGGTTACTAGCGGGAGCACAGATACGCAGTATTTT. Its protein is CASRVTSGSTDTQYF.

CDR3 sequence reads: CAISDGRGDYGYTF. CDR3 DNA: TGTGCCATCAGTGACGGCAGGGGGGACTATGGCTACACCTTC. The gene calls are TRBV10-3 and TRBJ1-2; TRBD1 matches 7 bases. Germline values: CDR1 ENHRY, CDR2 SYGVKD. The J segment lost 3 bases and the V segment lost 3 bases, leaving 4 bases of the junction unmatched. This CDR3 is built from 14 residues.

In its sample, this clone was seen a few times. The V and J genes are TRBV7-2 and TRBJ1-1, with D possibly TRBD1 on 6 matching bases. Germline CDR1 reads SGHTA; CDR2 reads FQGNSA. The V gene lost 5 bases and the J gene lost 6 bases, with 16 bases spanning the gap. The CDR3 is 14 amino acids. CDR3 nucleotide sequence: TGTGCCAGCAGCACCCGGACAGCTGGCCCTGAAGCTTTCTTT. Translated, it gives CASSTRTAGPEAFF.

The chain employs TRBV9 and TRBJ2-1, with a possible D match to TRBD2 (5 bases). The CDR3 has 15 residues. V lost 3 bases and J lost 0, with 10 bases in between. Germline CDR1 is SGDLS and CDR2 is YYNGEE. The CDR3 loop reads CASSAGMSSYNEQFF. In nucleotides, the CDR3 is TGTGCCAGCAGCGCCGGGATGAGCTCCTACAATGAGCAGTTCTTC. Combining the CDR3 with reference TRBV9 and TRBJ2-1 gives the whole variable domain DSGVTQTPKHLITATGQRVTLRCSPRSGDLSVYWYQQSLDQGLQFLIQYYNGEERAKGNILERFSAQQFPDLHSELNLSSLELGDSALYFCASSAGMSSYNEQFFGPGTRLTVL.